The entry below describes one TCR beta chain. Which antigen it targets is not known. No much larger clonotype is one base removed from it; base qualities were not supplied. The junction carries 16 bases between V and J, which are trimmed by 5 bases and 1 base respectively. Including the terminal cysteine and phenylalanine, the CDR3 comprises 15 residues. Only the CDR3 region is kept as DNA, spanning 45 bases read in frame from base 1. CDR1 SGHNT and CDR2 YYREEE are derived from the germline V gene (reference sequence). The library was produced with the immunoSEQ multiplex PCR assay. TCRdb's version of the immuneACCESS table is confined to in-frame rearrangements and falls short of the full clone set. An unresolved V gene accounts for under half of the shortfall where checked; the remainder is of unknown origin. A total of 47,000 or so clones appear in this sample, around 90% of them only once. The biggest ten clones account for 4.5% to 5.5% of the sample.

This record belongs to a study of T cell changes during pregnancy in multiple sclerosis (dated by TCRdb to the late 2010s). With respect to the entire study: The study looked at changes in the T cell repertoire across pregnancy in women with multiple sclerosis.

The receptor's source is a female donor in good health, enrolled as a control in a pregnancy study. The receptor chain draws on TRBV5-4 and TRBJ2-7, and possibly TRBD1, on 8 matching bases. This material consisted of peripheral blood, taken after pregnancy. The bases read TGTGCCAGCAGTTCCACAGGGGGGGGTTCCTACGAGCAGTACTTC. It is translated as CASSSTGGGSYEQYF.